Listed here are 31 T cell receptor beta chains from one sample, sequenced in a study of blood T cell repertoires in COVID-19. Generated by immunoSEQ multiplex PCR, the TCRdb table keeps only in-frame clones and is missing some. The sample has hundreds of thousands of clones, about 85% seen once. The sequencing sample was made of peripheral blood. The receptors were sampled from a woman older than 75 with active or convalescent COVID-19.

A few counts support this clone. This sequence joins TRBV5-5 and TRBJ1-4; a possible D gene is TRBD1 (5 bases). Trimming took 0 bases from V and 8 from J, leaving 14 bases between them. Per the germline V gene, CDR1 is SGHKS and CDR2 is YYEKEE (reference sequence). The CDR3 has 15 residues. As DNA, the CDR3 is TGTGCCAGCAGCTTGGGACGGCAGGGCTGGGAAAAACTGTTTTTT. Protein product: CASSLGRQGWEKLFF.

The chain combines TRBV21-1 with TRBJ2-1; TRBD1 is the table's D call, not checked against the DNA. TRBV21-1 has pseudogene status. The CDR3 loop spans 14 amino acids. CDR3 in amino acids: CASSKGQGNNEQFF. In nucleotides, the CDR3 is TGTGCCAGCAGCAAAGGACAGGGGAACAATGAGCAGTTCTTC.

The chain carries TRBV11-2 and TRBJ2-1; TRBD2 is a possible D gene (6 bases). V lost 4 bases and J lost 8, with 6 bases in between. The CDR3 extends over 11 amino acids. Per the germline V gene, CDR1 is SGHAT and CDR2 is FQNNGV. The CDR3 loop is CASSSGDEQFF. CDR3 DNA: TGTGCCAGCAGCTCGGGGGATGAGCAGTTCTTC.

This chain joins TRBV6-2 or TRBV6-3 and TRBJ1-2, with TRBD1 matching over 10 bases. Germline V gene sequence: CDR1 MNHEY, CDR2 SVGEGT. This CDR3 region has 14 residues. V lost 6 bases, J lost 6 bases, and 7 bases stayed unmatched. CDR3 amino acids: CASRYDRGLHGYTF. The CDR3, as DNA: TGTGCCAGCAGATACGACAGGGGGCTACATGGCTACACCTTC.

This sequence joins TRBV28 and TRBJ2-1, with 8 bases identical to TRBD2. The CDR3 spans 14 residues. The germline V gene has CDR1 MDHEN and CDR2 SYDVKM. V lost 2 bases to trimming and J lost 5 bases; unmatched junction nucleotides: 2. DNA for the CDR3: TGTGCCAGCAGTTTAGTAGCGGGGAACAATGAGCAGTTCTTC. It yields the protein CASSLVAGNNEQFF.

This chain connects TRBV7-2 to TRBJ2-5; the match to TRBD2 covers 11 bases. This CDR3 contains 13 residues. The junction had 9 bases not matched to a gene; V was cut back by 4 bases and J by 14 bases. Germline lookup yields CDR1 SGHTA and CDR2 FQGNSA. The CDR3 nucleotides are TGTGCCAGCAGCTCTGGGACTAGCGGCCAAAAATACTTC. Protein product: CASSSGTSGQKYF.

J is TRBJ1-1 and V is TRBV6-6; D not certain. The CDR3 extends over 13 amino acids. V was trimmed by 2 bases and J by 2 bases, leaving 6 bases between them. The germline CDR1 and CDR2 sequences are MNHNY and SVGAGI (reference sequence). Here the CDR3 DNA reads TGTGCCAGCAGTTACCCGGGAAACACTGAAGCTTTCTTT. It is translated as CASSYPGNTEAFF.

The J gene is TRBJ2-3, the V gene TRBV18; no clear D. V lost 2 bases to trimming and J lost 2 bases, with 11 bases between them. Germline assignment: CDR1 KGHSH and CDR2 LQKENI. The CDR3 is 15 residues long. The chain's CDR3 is CASSPIYTVTDTQYF. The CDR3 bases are TGTGCCAGCTCACCAATTTACACAGTCACAGATACGCAGTATTTT.

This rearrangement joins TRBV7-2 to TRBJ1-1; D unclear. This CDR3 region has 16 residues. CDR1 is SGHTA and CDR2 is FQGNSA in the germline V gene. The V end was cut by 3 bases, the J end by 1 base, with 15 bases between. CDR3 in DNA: TGTGCCAGCAGCTTCACGCGGGGAATTACGAACACTGAAGCTTTCTTT. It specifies CASSFTRGITNTEAFF. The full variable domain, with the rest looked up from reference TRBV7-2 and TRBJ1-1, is GAGVSQSPSNKVTEKGKDVELRCDPISGHTALYWYRQSLGQGLEFLIYFQGNSAPDKSGLPSDRFSAERTGGSVSTLTIQRTQQEDSAVYLCASSFTRGITNTEAFFGQGTRLTVV.

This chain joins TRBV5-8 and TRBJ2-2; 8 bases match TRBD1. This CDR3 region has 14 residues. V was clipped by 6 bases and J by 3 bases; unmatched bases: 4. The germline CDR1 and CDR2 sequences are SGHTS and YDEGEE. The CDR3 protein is CASIGQGYTGELFF. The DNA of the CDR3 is TGTGCCAGCATTGGACAGGGCTACACCGGGGAGCTGTTTTTT. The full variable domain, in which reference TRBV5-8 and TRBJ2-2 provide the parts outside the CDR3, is EAGVTQSPTHLIKTRGQQATLRCSPISGHTSVYWYQQALGLGLQFLLWYDEGEERNRGNFPPRFSGRQFPNYSSELNVNALELEDSALYLCASIGQGYTGELFFGEGSRLTVL.

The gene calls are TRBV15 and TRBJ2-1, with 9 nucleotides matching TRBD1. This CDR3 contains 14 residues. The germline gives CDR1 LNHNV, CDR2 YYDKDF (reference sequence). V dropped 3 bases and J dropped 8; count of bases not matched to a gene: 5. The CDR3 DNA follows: TGTGCCACCAGCAGGGGACAGGGCAGCGATGAGCAGTTCTTC. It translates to CATSRGQGSDEQFF.

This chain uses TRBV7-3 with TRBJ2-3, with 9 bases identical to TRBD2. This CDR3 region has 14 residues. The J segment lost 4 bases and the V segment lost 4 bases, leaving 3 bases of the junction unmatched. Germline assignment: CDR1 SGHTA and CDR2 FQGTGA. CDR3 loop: CASSYSGRPDTQYF. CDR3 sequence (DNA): TGTGCCAGCAGCTACAGCGGGAGGCCAGATACGCAGTATTTT.

CDR3 DNA sequence: TGTGCCAGCACCCCACTAGCGGGAAGCAATGAGCAGTTCTTC. This translates into CASTPLAGSNEQFF. The V and J genes are TRBV9 and TRBJ2-1; 10 positions agree with TRBD2. The CDR3 covers 14 residues. V was pared by 6 bases and J by 6 bases, with 6 bases of the junction left unmatched. From germline, CDR1 is SGDLS and CDR2 YYNGEE.

In DNA form, the CDR3 reads TGTGCCATACCCGAGGCAGGGCAATCCACCATATATTTT. This sequence encodes CAIPEAGQSTIYF. The genes are TRBV12-1 and TRBJ1-3; no check of the table's D call, TRBD1, against the DNA was made. TRBV12-1 is deemed a pseudogene. The CDR3 is made up of 13 amino acids.

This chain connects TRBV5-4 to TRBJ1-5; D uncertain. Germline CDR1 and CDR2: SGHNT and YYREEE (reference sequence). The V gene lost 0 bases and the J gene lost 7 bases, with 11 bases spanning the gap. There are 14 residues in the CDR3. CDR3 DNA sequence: TGTGCCAGCAGCTTGGGCGGTGGAGAGCAGCCCCAGCATTTT. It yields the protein CASSLGGGEQPQHF.

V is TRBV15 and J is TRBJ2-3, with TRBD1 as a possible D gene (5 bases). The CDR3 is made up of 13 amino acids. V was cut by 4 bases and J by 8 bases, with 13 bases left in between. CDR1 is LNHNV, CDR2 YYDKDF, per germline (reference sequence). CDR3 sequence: CATSTSTVATQYF. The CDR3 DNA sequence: TGTGCCACCAGCACCTCGACAGTGGCTACGCAGTATTTT.

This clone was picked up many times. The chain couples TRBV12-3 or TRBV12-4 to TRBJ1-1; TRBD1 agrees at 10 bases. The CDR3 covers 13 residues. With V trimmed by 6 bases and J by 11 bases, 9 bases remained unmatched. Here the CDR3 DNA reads TGTGCCAGCAGAATCTTCGGGACAGGGGTGGCTTTCTTT. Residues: CASRIFGTGVAFF.

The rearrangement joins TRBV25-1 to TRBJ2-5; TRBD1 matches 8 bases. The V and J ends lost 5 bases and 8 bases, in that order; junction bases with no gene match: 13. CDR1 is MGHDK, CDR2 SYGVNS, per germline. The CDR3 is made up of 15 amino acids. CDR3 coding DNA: TGTGCCAGCAGTACAGACAGGGGCGCTAGAAGTACCCAGTACTTC. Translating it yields CASSTDRGARSTQYF.

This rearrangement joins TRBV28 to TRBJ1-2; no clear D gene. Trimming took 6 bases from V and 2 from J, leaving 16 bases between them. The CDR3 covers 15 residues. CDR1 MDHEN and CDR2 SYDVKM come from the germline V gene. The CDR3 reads CASSLTLTENYGYTF. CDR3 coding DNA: TGTGCCAGCAGCTTGACCTTGACGGAGAACTATGGCTACACCTTC.

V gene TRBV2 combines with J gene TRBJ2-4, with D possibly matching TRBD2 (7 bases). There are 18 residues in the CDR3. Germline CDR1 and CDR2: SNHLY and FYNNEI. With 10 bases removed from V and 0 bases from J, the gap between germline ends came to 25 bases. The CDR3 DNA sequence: TGTGCCATCGCACCCGGGGGGCCTCTACTGAAAGCCAAAAACATTCAGTACTTC. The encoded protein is CAIAPGGPLLKAKNIQYF.

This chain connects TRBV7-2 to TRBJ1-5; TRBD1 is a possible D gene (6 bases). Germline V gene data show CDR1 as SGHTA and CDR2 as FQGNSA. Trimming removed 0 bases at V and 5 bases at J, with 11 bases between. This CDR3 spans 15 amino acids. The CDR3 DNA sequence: TGTGCCAGCAGCTTAGCTACAGGGCAGTATCAGCCCCAGCATTTT. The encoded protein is CASSLATGQYQPQHF.

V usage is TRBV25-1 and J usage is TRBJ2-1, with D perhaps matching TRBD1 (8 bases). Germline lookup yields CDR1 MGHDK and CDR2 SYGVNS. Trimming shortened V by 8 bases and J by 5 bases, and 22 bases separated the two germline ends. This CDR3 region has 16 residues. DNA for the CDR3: TGTGCCAGCGGGGTGACAGGGGCGGGGGTAAACAATGAGCAGTTCTTC. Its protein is CASGVTGAGVNNEQFF. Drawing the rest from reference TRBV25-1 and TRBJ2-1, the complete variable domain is EADIYQTPRYLVIGTGKKITLECSQTMGHDKMYWYQQDPGMELHLIHYSYGVNSTEKGDLSSESTVSRIRTEHFPLTLESARPSHTSQYLCASGVTGAGVNNEQFFGPGTRLTVL.

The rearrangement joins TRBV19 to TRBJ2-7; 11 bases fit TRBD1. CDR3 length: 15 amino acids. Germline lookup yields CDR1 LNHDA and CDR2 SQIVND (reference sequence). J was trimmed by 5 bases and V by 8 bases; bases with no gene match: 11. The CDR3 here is CASRPWDRGNDEQYF. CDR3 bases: TGTGCCAGTCGCCCATGGGACAGGGGGAACGACGAGCAGTACTTC.

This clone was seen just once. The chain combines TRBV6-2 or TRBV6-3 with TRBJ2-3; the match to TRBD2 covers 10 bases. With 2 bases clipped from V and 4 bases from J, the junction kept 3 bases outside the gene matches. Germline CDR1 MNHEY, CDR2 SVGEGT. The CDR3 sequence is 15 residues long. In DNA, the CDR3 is TGTGCCAGCAGTTACGGAGCGGGAGGGGCAGATACGCAGTATTTT. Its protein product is CASSYGAGGADTQYF.

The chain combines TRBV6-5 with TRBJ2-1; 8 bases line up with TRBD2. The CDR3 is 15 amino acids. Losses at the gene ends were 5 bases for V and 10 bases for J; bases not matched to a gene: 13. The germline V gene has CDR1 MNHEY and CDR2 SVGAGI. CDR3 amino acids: CASSLPGLGRREQFF. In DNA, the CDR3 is TGTGCCAGCAGTCTCCCGGGACTAGGGAGGCGGGAGCAGTTCTTC.

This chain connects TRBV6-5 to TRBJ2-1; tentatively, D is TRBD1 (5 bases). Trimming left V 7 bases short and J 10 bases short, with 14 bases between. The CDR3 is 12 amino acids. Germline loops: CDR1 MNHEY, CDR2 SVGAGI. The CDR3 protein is CASKSKGFEQFF. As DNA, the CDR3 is TGTGCCAGCAAATCCAAGGGGTTCGAGCAGTTCTTC.

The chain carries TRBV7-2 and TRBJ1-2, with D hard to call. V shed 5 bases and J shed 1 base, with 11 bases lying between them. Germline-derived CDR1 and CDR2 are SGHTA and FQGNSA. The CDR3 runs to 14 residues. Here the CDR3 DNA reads TGTGCCAGCAGCGTGACCGGGGTTAACTATGGCTACACCTTC. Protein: CASSVTGVNYGYTF.

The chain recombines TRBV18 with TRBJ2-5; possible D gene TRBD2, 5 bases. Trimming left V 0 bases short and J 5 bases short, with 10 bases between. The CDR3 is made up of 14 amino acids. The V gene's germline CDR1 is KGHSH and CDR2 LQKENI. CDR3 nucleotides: TGTGCCAGCTCACCACCGGCTAGCCCCGAGACCCAGTACTTC. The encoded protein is CASSPPASPETQYF. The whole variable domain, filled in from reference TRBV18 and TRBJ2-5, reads NAGVMQNPRHLVRRRGQEARLRCSPMKGHSHVYWYRQLPEEGLKFMVYLQKENIIDESGMPKERFSAEFPKEGPSILRIQQVVRGDSAAYFCASSPPASPETQYFGPGTRLLVL.

In nucleotides, the CDR3 is TGTGCCAGCAGCGCCGGGACAGGGAGAAGCCTCCACTTT. Protein: CASSAGTGRSLHF. The gene calls are TRBV11-3 and TRBJ1-6, with 9 bases identical to TRBD1. The junction had 8 bases not matched to a gene; V was cut back by 5 bases and J by 15 bases. The CDR3 extends over 13 amino acids. Germline CDR1 SGHNT, CDR2 YENEEA.

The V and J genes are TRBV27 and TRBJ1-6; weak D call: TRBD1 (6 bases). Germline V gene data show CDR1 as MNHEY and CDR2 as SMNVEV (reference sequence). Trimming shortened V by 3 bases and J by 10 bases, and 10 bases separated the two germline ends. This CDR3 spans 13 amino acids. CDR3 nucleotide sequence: TGTGCCAGCAGTTTCAACAGGGAGTCACCCCTCCACTTT. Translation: CASSFNRESPLHF.

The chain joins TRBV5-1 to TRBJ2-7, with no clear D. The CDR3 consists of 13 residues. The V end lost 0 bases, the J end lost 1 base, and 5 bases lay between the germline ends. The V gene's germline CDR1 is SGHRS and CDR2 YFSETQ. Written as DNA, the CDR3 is TGCGCCAGCAGCTTGGGTAGATCCTACGAGCAGTACTTC. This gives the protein CASSLGRSYEQYF.